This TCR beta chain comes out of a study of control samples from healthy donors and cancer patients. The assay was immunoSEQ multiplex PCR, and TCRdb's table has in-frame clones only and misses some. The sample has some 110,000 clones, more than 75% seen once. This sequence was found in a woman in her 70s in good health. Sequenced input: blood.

The DNA for the CDR3 is TGTGCCAGCAGAACCGCAGGGAAAGGGTCCAAAAACATTCAGTACTTC. Amino acid sequence: CASRTAGKGSKNIQYF. The genes are TRBV5-6 and TRBJ2-4, with D tentatively TRBD1 (5 bases). The germline CDR1 and CDR2 sequences are SGHDT and YYEEEE. V was shortened by 5 bases and J by 2 bases, with 17 bases between the two germline ends. CDR3 size: 16 residues.